This is a list of T cell receptor beta chains from one sample in a study of blood T cell repertoires in COVID-19. The protocol was immunoSEQ multiplex PCR, while the TCRdb copy is restricted to in-frame clones and leaves out a portion. The table lists 350,000 to 450,000 clones, 75% to 90% of them singletons, with under 8.5% in the top ten. The sample consisted of peripheral blood. The origin of the receptors is a woman aged 55-70 years with COVID-19, enrolled during active disease. Each CDR3 is given with its conserved first and last residue. The order of the fields is V gene, J gene, clone size, CDR3 protein. A clone size is listed for some rows: how often the clone was seen (once, few, many), or a class if it is expanded.

v_gene: TRBV28; j_gene: TRBJ1-1; abundance: .; CDR3aa: CASSSQSTGGTEAFF
v_gene: TRBV10-3; j_gene: TRBJ1-6; abundance: .; CDR3aa: CAISYRESASPLHF
v_gene: TRBV7-6; j_gene: TRBJ2-2; abundance: .; CDR3aa: CASSPNGELFF
v_gene: TRBV12-3/TRBV12-4; j_gene: TRBJ1-2; abundance: .; CDR3aa: CASSFTESSGYTF
v_gene: TRBV10-3; j_gene: TRBJ2-5; abundance: .; CDR3aa: CAISESQVKETQYF
v_gene: TRBV11-3; j_gene: TRBJ1-2; abundance: few; CDR3aa: CASSLDGGRGNYGYTF
v_gene: TRBV5-1; j_gene: TRBJ2-7; abundance: .; CDR3aa: CASSLGLAGHEQYF
v_gene: TRBV3-1/TRBV3-2; j_gene: TRBJ1-1; abundance: .; CDR3aa: CASSQVGWGPGHHLVALNTEAFF
v_gene: TRBV19; j_gene: TRBJ1-1; abundance: .; CDR3aa: CASQSRTGKGTEAFF
v_gene: TRBV30; j_gene: TRBJ1-4; abundance: few; CDR3aa: CAWDMSTTNEKLFF
v_gene: TRBV7-2; j_gene: TRBJ1-2; abundance: .; CDR3aa: CASSLPGGSYTF
v_gene: TRBV27; j_gene: TRBJ1-1; abundance: .; CDR3aa: CASSLVENTEAFF
v_gene: TRBV3-1/TRBV3-2; j_gene: TRBJ1-1; abundance: .; CDR3aa: CASSQGWGQGTEAFF
v_gene: TRBV11-2; j_gene: TRBJ1-2; abundance: .; CDR3aa: CASSLAVGDYGYTF
v_gene: TRBV5-1; j_gene: TRBJ2-3; abundance: .; CDR3aa: CASSLLALAGTSTDTQYF